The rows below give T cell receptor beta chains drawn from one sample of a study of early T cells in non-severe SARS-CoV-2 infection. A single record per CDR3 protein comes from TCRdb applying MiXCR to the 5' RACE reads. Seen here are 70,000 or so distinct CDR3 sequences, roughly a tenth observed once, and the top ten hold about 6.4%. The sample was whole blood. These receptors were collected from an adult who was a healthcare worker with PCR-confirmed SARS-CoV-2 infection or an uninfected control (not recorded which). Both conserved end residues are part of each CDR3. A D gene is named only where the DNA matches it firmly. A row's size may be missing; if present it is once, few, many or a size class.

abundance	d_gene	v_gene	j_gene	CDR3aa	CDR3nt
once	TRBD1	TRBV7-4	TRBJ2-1	CASSSPGTGEGDEQFF	TGTGCCAGCAGCTCCCCCGGGACAGGGGAGGGGGATGAGCAGTTCTTC
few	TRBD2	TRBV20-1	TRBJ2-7	CSASGRAPYEQYF	TGCAGTGCTAGCGGGAGGGCCCCCTACGAGCAGTACTTC
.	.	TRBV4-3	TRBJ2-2	CASSQELRGRGELFF	TGCGCCAGCAGCCAAGAGCTGCGAGGCCGCGGGGAGCTGTTTTTT
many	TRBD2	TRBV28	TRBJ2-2	CATFSGRVNTGELFF	TGTGCCACCTTTAGCGGGAGAGTCAACACCGGGGAGCTGTTTTTT
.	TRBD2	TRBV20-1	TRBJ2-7	CSATLGGVDEQYF	TGCAGTGCTACCCTTGGGGGGGTAGACGAGCAGTACTTC
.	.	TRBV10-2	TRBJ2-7	CASTRQGVREQYF	TGCGCCAGCACCCGCCAAGGAGTTAGGGAGCAGTACTTC
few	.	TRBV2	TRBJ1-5	CASSSDDYQPQHF	TGTGCCAGCAGTTCGGATGATTATCAGCCCCAGCATTTT
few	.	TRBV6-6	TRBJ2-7	CASSYSQSGYEQYF	TGTGCCAGCAGTTACTCCCAGTCGGGGTACGAGCAGTACTTC
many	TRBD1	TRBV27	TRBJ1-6	CATRTGTGVSPLHF	TGTGCCACCCGAACCGGGACAGGGGTCTCACCCCTCCACTTT
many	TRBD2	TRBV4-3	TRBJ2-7	CASSMGLAGGEQYF	TGCGCCAGCAGCATGGGACTAGCGGGAGGAGAGCAGTACTTC
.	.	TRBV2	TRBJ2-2	CASSAFTGELFF	TGTGCCAGCAGTGCCTTCACCGGGGAGCTGTTTTTT
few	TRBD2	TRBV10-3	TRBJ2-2	CAISETLGRETIGELFF	TGTGCCATCAGTGAGACGCTAGGGCGGGAGACGATCGGGGAGCTGTTTTTT
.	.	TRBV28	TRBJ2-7	CASSLRGGGYYEQYF	TGTGCCAGCAGTTTACGGGGCGGAGGCTACTACGAGCAGTACTTC
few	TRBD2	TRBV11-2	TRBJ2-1	CASSPAPAGGEQFF	TGTGCCAGCAGCCCAGCGCCAGCGGGAGGCGAGCAGTTCTTC
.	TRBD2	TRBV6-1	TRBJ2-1	CASSDGTSGLYNEQFF	TGTGCCAGCAGTGACGGGACTAGCGGGCTTTACAATGAGCAGTTCTTC
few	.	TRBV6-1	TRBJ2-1	CASSEIGIRPYNEQFF	TGTGCCAGCAGTGAGATCGGGATTAGGCCCTACAATGAGCAGTTCTTC
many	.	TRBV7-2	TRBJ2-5	CASSLVGPGVRRTQYF	TGTGCCAGCAGCTTAGTCGGGCCGGGAGTTCGTAGGACCCAGTACTTC
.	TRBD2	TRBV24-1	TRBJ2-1	CATSETSGIHNEQFF	TGTGCCACCAGTGAGACTAGCGGGATCCACAATGAGCAGTTCTTC
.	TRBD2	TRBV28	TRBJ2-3	CASSSNIAGLTDTQYF	TGTGCCAGCAGTTCGAATATAGCGGGCTTAACAGATACGCAGTATTTT
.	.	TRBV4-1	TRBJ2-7	CASSQGLGAEQYF	TGCGCCAGCAGCCAAGGATTAGGTGCCGAGCAGTACTTC
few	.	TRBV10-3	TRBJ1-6	CAISPLGEGSPLHF	TGTGCCATCTCCCCCTTAGGGGAGGGTTCACCCCTCCACTTT
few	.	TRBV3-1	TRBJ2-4	CASSQDGAKNIQYF	TGTGCCAGCAGCCAAGATGGGGCCAAAAACATTCAGTACTTC
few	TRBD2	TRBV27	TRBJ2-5	CASYRAAGVPLTQYF	TGTGCCAGCTACAGGGCAGCGGGAGTCCCGCTGACCCAGTACTTC
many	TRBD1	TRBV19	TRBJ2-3	CASSIGTGPTDTQYF	TGTGCCAGTAGTATAGGGACAGGGCCCACAGATACGCAGTATTTT
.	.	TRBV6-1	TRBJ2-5	CASSEPWAEQETQYF	TGTGCCAGCAGTGAACCCTGGGCAGAGCAAGAGACCCAGTACTTC
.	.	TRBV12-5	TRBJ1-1	CASGLNKNTEAFF	TGTGCTAGTGGTTTGAATAAGAACACTGAAGCTTTCTTT
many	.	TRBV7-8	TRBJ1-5	CASSLEGARQHF	TGTGCCAGCAGCTTAGAAGGGGCCCGGCAGCATTTT
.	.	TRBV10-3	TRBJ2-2	CAISEGSELFF	TGTGCCATCAGTGAGGGGAGCGAGCTGTTTTTT
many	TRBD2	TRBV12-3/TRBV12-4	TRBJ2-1	CASNRGTSGNEQFF	TGTGCCAGCAACAGAGGGACTAGCGGAAATGAGCAGTTCTTC
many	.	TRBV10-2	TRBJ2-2	CASSVQGRSTGELFF	TGCGCCAGCAGTGTGCAGGGGCGATCCACCGGGGAGCTGTTTTTT
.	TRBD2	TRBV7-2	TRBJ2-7	CASSPTSGKAYEQYF	TGTGCCAGCAGCCCTACTAGCGGGAAGGCCTACGAGCAGTACTTC
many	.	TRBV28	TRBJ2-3	CASRALDRQDTQYF	TGTGCCAGCAGGGCCCTAGACAGGCAAGATACGCAGTATTTT
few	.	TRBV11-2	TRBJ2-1	CASSLDPGNEQFF	TGTGCCAGCAGCTTAGACCCGGGAAATGAGCAGTTCTTC
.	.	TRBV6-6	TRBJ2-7	CASSSNRDHEQYF	TGTGCCAGCAGTTCGAACCGGGACCACGAGCAGTACTTC
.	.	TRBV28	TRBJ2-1	CASSPLSFRQFNEQFF	TGTGCCAGCAGTCCCCTATCTTTTAGACAGTTTAATGAGCAGTTCTTC
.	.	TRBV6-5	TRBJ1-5	CASSSRANNQPQHF	TGTGCCAGCAGTTCCCGGGCTAACAATCAGCCCCAGCATTTT
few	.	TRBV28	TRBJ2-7	CASSLLGSFYEQYF	TGTGCCAGCAGCCTCCTCGGGAGTTTCTACGAGCAGTACTTC
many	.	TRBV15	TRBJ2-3	CATGKSNTQYF	TGTGCCACCGGAAAAAGCAATACGCAGTATTTT
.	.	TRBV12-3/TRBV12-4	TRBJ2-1	CASGRNEQFF	TGTGCCAGCGGACGTAATGAGCAGTTCTTC
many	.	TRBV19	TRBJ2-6	CASTVGASGANVLTF	TGTGCCAGTACCGTCGGGGCCTCTGGGGCCAACGTCCTGACTTTC
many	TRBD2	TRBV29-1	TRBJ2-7	CSVGGGTEQYF	TGCAGCGTTGGGGGAGGGACCGAGCAGTACTTC
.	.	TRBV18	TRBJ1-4	CASSLGTVSNEKLFF	TGTGCCAGCTCCCTCGGGACCGTCTCTAATGAAAAACTGTTTTTT
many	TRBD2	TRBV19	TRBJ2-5	CASSRVAGSYQETQYF	TGTGCCAGTAGTCGGGTAGCGGGTTCATACCAAGAGACCCAGTACTTC
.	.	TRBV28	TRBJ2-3	CASSSRSGPEGDTRYF	TGTGCCAGCAGTTCCCGGAGCGGTCCAGAAGGAGATACGCGGTATTTT
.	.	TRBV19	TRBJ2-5	CASSMGSSRGETQYF	TGTGCCAGTAGTATGGGCTCCAGCCGCGGAGAGACCCAGTACTTC
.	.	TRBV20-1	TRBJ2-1	CSARDWQKSPNNEQFF	TGCAGTGCTAGAGATTGGCAGAAATCTCCTAACAATGAGCAGTTCTTC